One sample yielded the 4 T cell receptor beta chains listed below, sequenced in a study of shared clonotypes between healthy human individuals. The data were produced by immunoSEQ multiplex PCR, yet TCRdb's version contains in-frame clones alone and is incomplete. The sample shows about 460,000 clones, around 77% of them seen only once. The specimen sequenced was PBMCs. The receptor set was obtained from a woman aged 40 to 50 in good health. Some clones in this sample may be carry-over from other donors' samples.

Worth noting for this clone: It is likely a read error: a sequence one base away is far more abundant. The sample has other DNA sequences that encode this CDR3 too. The genes are TRBV30 and TRBJ1-1; tentatively, D is TRBD1 (6 bases). The CDR3 runs to 15 residues. Trimming removed 3 bases at V and 1 base at J, with 15 bases between. The germline V gene encodes CDR1 GTSNPN and CDR2 SVGIG (reference sequence). The CDR3: CAWSLGQKKNTEAFF. DNA of the CDR3: TGTGCCTGGAGCCTCGGACAGAAAAAGAACACTGAAGCTTTCTTT.

This rearrangement joins TRBV18 to TRBJ1-1; D remains unclear. The germline V gene encodes CDR1 KGHSH and CDR2 LQKENI. The V gene lost 3 bases and the J gene lost 1 base, with 12 bases spanning the gap. The CDR3 has 15 amino acids. CDR3 in DNA: TGTGCCAGCTCACCTACCCAGGTGGGGAACACTGAAGCTTTCTTT. Translation gives CASSPTQVGNTEAFF. Filled out from reference TRBV18 and TRBJ1-1, the complete variable domain reads NAGVMQNPRHLVRRRGQEARLRCSPMKGHSHVYWYRQLPEEGLKFMVYLQKENIIDESGMPKERFSAEFPKEGPSILRIQQVVRGDSAAYFCASSPTQVGNTEAFFGQGTRLTVV.

About this clone: The sample contains more than one DNA sequence encoding this CDR3. The J gene is TRBJ2-7, the V gene TRBV10-3; perhaps D is TRBD1 or TRBD2 (5 bases each). Germline lookup yields CDR1 ENHRY and CDR2 SYGVKD. V was trimmed by 0 bases and J by 0 bases, leaving 6 bases between them. CDR3 size: 14 residues. CDR3 sequence (DNA): TGTGCCATCAGTGAGTCTGGGGGCTCCTACGAGCAGTACTTC. Its protein product is CAISESGGSYEQYF.

About this clone itself: With a far larger clone one base away, a read error is the likely cause. This chain links TRBV4-2 with TRBJ2-7, with D possibly matching TRBD1 (5 bases). Trimming removed 5 bases at V and 0 bases at J, with 8 bases between. Germline CDR1 and CDR2: LGHNA and YNFKEQ. CDR3 size: 13 residues. CDR3 sequence reads: CASSLQGSYEQYF. The DNA of the CDR3 is TGTGCCAGCAGCTTGCAGGGCTCCTACGAGCAGTACTTC.